This TCR beta chain was obtained from a study of blood T cell repertoires in COVID-19. This CDR3 contains 13 residues. V lost 2 bases to trimming and J lost 6 bases, with 10 bases between them. Measured with immunoSEQ multiplex PCR; TCRdb has only the in-frame clones, and not every one. The sample yields 200,000 to 300,000 clones, about 87% seen once. The sequenced sample consisted of PBMCs or T cells enriched from blood (not recorded which). This receptor was taken from a woman in her 40s who had been exposed to COVID-19. The chain employs TRBV12-3 or TRBV12-4 and TRBJ1-2; weak D call: TRBD1 (5 bases). The CDR3 spells CASSLRGGDGYTF. In DNA, the CDR3 is TGTGCCAGCAGTTTAAGGGGAGGCGATGGCTACACCTTC.